This T cell receptor beta chain was retrieved from a study of spatial heterogeneity in lung cancer. Study observations and caveats: Within tumors, counts of expanded alpha and beta TCRs tracked tumor mutation counts.

This CDR3 has 14 residues. Germline V gene lookup returns CDR1 SGHDN and CDR2 FVKESK. V was clipped by 4 bases and J by 7 bases; unmatched bases: 5. The time point: sample taken at primary tumor resection. The 60 to 90 donors had untreated early-stage non-small cell lung cancer. Tumor, nontumor lung or frozen PBMC supplied whole RNA that was sequenced unsorted. Comment on this clonotype: What it recognizes is unknown.

Single TCR cDNA molecules each had their own unique molecular identifier. TCRdb re-derived calls from the 5' RACE reads in MiXCR, one entry per CDR3 protein. The sample has some 10,000 distinct CDR3 sequences, about 6.9% seen once. The sample consisted of lung tumor tissue, taken at surgery. The sequence was collected from a male donor with early-stage non-small cell lung cancer. V and J are TRBV14 and TRBJ2-7, with TRBD2 matching over 12 bases. The CDR3: CASSRLAGGGEQYF. CDR3 nucleotide sequence: TGTGCCAGCAGCCGTCTAGCGGGAGGGGGGGAGCAGTACTTC.